This T cell receptor beta chain was identified in a study of blood T cell repertoires in COVID-19. For the study at large: Material from acute and convalescent COVID-19 was sourced from the United States, Italy and Spain. T cells, B-cell-depleted T cells, or PBMCs supplied cDNA or gDNA.

Authors' analysis steps: How many nucleated cells were present was estimated from reference gene primer amplification. Some clones are missing from TCRdb's copy, which holds only in-frame ones; the method was immunoSEQ multiplex PCR. Clone size and the V and J calls come from that table; the DNA yielded D and trimming. The sample yields tens of thousands of clones, around 85% seen once. This CDR3 comprises 19 residues. V was pared by 0 bases and J by 7 bases, with 11 bases of the junction left unmatched. Per germline, CDR1 LGHNA and CDR2 YSLEER. This clone has more than one count but fewer than ten. The chain has TRBV4-3 and TRBJ2-1; 14 bases align to TRBD2. This receptor was identified in a man aged 70 or older with acute or convalescent COVID-19. Source material: peripheral blood. The CDR3 DNA reads TGCGCCAGCAGCCAAGATTTCCCCGGGACTAGCGGGAGATTAAATGAGCAGTTCTTC. It yields the protein CASSQDFPGTSGRLNEQFF.